This paragraph reports one T cell receptor beta chain. As yet, its antigen is unknown. The CDR3 sequence is 16 residues long. V gave up 8 bases and J gave up 2 bases, with 19 bases separating them. Germline assignment: CDR1 ENHRY and CDR2 SYGVKD. This sample is drawn from a study of PD-1 blockade in classical Hodgkin lymphoma. General observations from the study: Reasons behind the repertoire differences stay unclear, perhaps disease activity or earlier therapy. By C4D1, diversity of CD4+ TCRs had risen significantly, whereas that of CD8+ TCRs had not.

The table came from immunoSEQ multiplex PCR; TCRdb's copy has only in-frame clones and leaves some out. The repertoire includes about 4,900 clones, about 71% of them detected once, and 26% sits in the top ten. As to time point: cycle 4 day 1 (C4D1), after less than 7 weeks of nivolumab. Brentuximab vedotin exposure varied, and every patient relapsed after autologous stem cell transplantation. Magnetic negative selection, applied to thawed PBMCs, was used to isolate the CD8+ T cells. The sample in question was CD8+ T cells from blood, obtained before the fourth cycle of nivolumab. This chain links TRBV10-3 with TRBJ2-1; D is possibly TRBD2 (6 bases). This TCR derives from a human donor with classical Hodgkin lymphoma. This CDR3 reads CAIDGGAGNTYNEQFF. The DNA for the CDR3 is TGTGCCATCGATGGAGGGGCGGGGAACACCTACAATGAGCAGTTCTTC.